The clone carrying this TCR beta chain came up a few times. Its specificity is not known. This entry comes from a study of CD8 T cells in Susac syndrome. Study outcomes and limitations: An acknowledgment was made by the study that its TCR sequencing and HLA analysis involved relatively few individuals.

Sequencing of TCR beta covered CD8+ and CD4+ T cells obtained from blood. Isolation of CD8+ and CD4+ T cells was performed negatively, whereas enrichment of TEMRA cells was done by FACS. CDR1 and CDR2 (germline): MNHNS, SASEGT. V lost 4 bases and J lost 0, with 7 bases in between. The CDR3 is made up of 14 amino acids. Random-hexamer reverse transcription was applied to about 0.5 to 1 ug RNA. TCR beta CDR3 was amplified by immunoSEQ multiplex PCR. This amplification extended across 54 Vbeta and 13 Jbeta segments. Using its own MiXCR run on the immunoSEQ multiplex PCR reads, TCRdb lists one record per CDR3 protein. The data show 200,000 to 250,000 distinct CDR3 sequences, with roughly nine tenths seen just once and roughly 0.13% held by the top ten.

The sample was CD8+ T cells from PBMCs. This receptor was identified in a human donor with multiple sclerosis. The chain recombines TRBV6-1 with TRBJ1-5; unclear D gene. CDR3 region: CASSAENSNQPQHF. The CDR3 DNA follows: TGTGCCAGCAGTGCAGAAAATAGCAATCAGCCCCAGCATTTT.